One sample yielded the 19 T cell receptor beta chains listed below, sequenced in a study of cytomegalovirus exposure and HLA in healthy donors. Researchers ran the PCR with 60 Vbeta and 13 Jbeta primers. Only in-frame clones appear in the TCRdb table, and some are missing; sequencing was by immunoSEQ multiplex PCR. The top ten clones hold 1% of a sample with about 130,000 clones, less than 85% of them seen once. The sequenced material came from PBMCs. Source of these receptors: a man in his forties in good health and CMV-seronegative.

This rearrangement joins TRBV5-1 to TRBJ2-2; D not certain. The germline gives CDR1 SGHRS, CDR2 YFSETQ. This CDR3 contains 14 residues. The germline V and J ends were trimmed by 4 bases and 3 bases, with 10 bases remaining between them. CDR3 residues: CASSPKSDTGELFF. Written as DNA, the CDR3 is TGCGCCAGCAGCCCGAAAAGCGACACCGGGGAGCTGTTTTTT. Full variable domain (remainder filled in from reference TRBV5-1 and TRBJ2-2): KAGVTQTPRYLIKTRGQQVTLSCSPISGHRSVSWYQQTPGQGLQFLFEYFSETQRNKGNFPGRFSGRQFSNSRSEMNVSTLELGDSALYLCASSPKSDTGELFFGEGSRLTVL.

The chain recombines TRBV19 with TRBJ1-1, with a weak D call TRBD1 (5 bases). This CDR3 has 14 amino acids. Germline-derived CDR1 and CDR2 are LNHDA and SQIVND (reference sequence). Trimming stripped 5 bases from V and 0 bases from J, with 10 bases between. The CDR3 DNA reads TGTGCCAGTAGTTCGCGACAGATGAACACTGAAGCTTTCTTT. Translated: CASSSRQMNTEAFF.

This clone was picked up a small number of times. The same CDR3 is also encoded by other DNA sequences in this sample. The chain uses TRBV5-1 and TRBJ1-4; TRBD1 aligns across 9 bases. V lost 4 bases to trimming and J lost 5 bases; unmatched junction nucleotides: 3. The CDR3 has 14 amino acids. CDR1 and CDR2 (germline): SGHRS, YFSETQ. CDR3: CASSLGQGNEKLFF. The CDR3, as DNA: TGCGCCAGCAGCCTCGGACAGGGGAATGAAAAACTGTTTTTT.

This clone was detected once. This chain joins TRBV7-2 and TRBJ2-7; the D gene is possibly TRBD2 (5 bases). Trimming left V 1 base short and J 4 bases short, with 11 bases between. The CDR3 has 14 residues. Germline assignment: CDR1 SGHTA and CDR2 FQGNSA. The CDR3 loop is CASSLERDSYEQYF. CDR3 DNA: TGTGCCAGCAGCTTAGAACGGGATTCATACGAGCAGTACTTC.

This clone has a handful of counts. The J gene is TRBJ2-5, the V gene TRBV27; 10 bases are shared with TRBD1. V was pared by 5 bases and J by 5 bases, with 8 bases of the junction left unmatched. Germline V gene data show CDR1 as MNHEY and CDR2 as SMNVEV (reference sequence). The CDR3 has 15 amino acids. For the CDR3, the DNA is TGTGCCAGCAGTCAAAGACAGGGGGCGTGGGAGACCCAGTACTTC. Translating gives CASSQRQGAWETQYF.

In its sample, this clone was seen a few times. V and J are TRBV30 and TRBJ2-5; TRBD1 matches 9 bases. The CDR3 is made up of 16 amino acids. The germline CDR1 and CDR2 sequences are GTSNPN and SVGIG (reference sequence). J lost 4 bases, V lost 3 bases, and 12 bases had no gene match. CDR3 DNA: TGTGCCTGGAGCTCCGACGGGACAGGGATAGTAGAGACCCAGTACTTC. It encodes CAWSSDGTGIVETQYF.

Here the CDR3 reads CASRLAGGTDTQYF. The CDR3 region has the DNA TGTGCCAGCAGATTAGCGGGGGGGACAGATACGCAGTATTTT. V and J are TRBV6-5 and TRBJ2-3, with 11 positions matching TRBD2. The CDR3 is made up of 14 amino acids. The J segment lost 3 bases and the V segment lost 6 bases, leaving 2 bases of the junction unmatched. The germline V gene encodes CDR1 MNHEY and CDR2 SVGAGI.

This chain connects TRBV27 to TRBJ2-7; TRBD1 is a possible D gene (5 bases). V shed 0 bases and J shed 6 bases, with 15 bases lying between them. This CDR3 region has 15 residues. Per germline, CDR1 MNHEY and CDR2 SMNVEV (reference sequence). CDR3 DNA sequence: TGTGCCAGCAGTTTATCTTGGGAAGGGGTCTCCGAGCAGTACTTC. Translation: CASSLSWEGVSEQYF.

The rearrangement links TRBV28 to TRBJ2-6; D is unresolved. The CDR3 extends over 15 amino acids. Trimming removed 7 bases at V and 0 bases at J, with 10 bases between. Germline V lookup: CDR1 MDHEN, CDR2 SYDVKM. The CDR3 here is CASTAASSGANVLTF. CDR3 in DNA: TGTGCCAGCACGGCGGCCTCCTCTGGGGCCAACGTCCTGACTTTC. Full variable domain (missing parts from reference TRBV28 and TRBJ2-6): DVKVTQSSRYLVKRTGEKVFLECVQDMDHENMFWYRQDPGLGLRLIYFSYDVKMKEKGDIPEGYSVSREKKERFSLILESASTNQTSMYLCASTAASSGANVLTFGAGSRLTVL.

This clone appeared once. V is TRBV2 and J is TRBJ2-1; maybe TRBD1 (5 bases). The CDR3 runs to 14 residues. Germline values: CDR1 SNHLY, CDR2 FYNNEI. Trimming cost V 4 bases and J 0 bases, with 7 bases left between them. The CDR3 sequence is CASSGQLSYNEQFF. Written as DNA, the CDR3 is TGTGCCAGCAGTGGACAGCTCTCCTACAATGAGCAGTTCTTC.

CDR3 amino acids: CASSGQGIDTQYF. In DNA form, the CDR3 reads TGTGCCAGCAGTGGACAGGGGATAGATACGCAGTATTTT. The chain combines TRBV6-6 with TRBJ2-3, with TRBD1 identical over 9 bases. The CDR3 sequence is 13 residues long. Germline V gives CDR1 MNHNY, CDR2 SVGAGI (reference sequence). After removal of 5 bases from V and 5 bases from J, the junction contained 2 bases not matched to a gene.

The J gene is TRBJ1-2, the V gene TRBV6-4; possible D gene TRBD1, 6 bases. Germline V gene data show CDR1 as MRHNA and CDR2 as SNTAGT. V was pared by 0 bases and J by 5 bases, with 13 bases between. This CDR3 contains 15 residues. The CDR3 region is CASSDSVAGEYGYTF. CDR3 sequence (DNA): TGTGCCAGCAGTGACTCGGTGGCAGGGGAATATGGCTACACCTTC.

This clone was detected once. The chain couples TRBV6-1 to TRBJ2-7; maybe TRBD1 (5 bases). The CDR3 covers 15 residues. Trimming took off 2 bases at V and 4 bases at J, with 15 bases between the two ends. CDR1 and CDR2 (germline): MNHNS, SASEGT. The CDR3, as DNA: TGTGCCAGCAGTGAACTTCAGGGCCCGCTTTACGAGCAGTACTTC. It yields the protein CASSELQGPLYEQYF.

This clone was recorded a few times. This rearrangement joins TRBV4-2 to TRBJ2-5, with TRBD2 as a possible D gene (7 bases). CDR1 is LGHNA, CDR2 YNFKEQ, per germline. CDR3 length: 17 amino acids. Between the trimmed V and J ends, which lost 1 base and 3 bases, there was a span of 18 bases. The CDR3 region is CASSQAQWGEGEETQYF. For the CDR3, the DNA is TGTGCCAGCAGCCAAGCGCAGTGGGGGGAGGGGGAAGAGACCCAGTACTTC.

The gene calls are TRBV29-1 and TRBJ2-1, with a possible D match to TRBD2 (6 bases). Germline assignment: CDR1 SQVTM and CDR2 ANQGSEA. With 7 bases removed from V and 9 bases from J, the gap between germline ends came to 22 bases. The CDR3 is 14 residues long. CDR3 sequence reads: CSGGTGDRSGEQFF. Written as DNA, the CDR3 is TGCAGCGGAGGGACTGGGGACCGAAGCGGTGAGCAGTTCTTC.

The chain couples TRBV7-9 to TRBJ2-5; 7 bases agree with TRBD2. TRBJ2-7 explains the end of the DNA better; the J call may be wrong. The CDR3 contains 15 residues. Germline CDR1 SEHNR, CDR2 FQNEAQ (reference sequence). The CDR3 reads CASSHLSGSSYEQYF. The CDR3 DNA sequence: TGTGCCAGCAGCCACCTTAGCGGGTCATCCTACGAGCAGTACTTC.

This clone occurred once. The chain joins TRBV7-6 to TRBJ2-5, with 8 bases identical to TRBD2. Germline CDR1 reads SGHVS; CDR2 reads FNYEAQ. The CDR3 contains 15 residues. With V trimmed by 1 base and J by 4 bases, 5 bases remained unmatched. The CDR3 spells CASSLGVTSGETQYF. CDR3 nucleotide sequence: TGTGCCAGCAGCTTAGGGGTAACTAGCGGAGAGACCCAGTACTTC.

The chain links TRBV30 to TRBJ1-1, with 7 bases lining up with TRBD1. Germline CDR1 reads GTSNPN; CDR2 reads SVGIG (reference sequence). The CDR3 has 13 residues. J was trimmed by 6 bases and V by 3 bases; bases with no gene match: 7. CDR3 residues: CAWSGDTGAEAFF. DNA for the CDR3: TGTGCCTGGAGCGGAGACACAGGGGCTGAAGCTTTCTTT.

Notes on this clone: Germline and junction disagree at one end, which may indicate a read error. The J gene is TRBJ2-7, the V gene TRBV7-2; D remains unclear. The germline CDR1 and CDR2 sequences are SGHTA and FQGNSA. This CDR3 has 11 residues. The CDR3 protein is CASSLAGAKDF. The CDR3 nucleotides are TGTGCCAGCAGCTTAGCCGGAGCCAAGGATTTC.